This T cell receptor beta chain came from a study of monozygotic twins with inflammatory bowel disease. TCRdb reanalyzed the 5' RACE reads, giving one entry per CDR3 protein sequence and no DNA. The specimen's table records more than 120,000 distinct CDR3 sequences. Germline loops: CDR1 SEHNR, CDR2 FQNEAQ (reference sequence). The CDR3 runs 13 residues. In regard to this clonotype: What it binds is unknown.

Overall study results and limits: Healthy co-twins had higher TCRbeta inverse Simpson diversity than their IBD twins.

This chain links TRBV7-9 with TRBJ2-5; checking the TCRdb D call of TRBD2 is not possible without DNA. What was sequenced was blood. The receptor's source is a human donor with ulcerative colitis or Crohn's disease, or a healthy co-twin of an affected twin (not recorded which). The CDR3 reads CASSQDSPGTQYF.